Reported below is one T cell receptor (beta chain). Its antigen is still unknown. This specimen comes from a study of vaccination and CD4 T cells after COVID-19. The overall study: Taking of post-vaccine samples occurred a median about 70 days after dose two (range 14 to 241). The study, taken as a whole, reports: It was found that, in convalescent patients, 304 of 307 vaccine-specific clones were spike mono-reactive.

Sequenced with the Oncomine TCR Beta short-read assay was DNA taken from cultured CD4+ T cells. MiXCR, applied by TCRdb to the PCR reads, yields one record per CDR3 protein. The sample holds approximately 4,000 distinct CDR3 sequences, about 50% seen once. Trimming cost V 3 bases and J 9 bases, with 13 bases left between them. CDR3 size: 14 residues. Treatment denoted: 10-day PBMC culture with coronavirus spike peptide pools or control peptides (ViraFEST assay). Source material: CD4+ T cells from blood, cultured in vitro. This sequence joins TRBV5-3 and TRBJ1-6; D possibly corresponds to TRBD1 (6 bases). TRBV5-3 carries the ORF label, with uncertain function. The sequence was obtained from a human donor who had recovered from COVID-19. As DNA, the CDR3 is TGTGCCAGAAGCTGCAGGGGACGTGGTTCACCCCTCCACTTT. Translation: CARSCRGRGSPLHF.